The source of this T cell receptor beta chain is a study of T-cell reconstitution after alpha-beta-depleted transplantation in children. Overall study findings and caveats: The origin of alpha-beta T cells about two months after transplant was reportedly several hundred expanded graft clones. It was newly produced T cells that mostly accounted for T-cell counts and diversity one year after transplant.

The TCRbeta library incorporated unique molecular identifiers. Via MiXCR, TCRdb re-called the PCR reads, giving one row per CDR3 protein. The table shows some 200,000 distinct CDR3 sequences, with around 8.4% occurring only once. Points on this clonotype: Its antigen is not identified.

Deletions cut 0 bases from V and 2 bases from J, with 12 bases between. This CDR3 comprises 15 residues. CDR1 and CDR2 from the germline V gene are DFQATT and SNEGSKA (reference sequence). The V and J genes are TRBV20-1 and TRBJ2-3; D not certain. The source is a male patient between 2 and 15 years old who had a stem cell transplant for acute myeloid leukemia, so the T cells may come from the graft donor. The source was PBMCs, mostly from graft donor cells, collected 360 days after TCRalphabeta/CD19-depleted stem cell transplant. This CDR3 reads CSARDYPSNTDTQYF. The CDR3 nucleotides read TGCAGTGCTAGAGATTACCCGAGCAACACAGATACGCAGTATTTT.